This paragraph reports one T cell receptor beta chain. Its antigen is unidentified. The data derive from a study of shared clonotypes between healthy human individuals. Whole-study context: Three plates were used per donor for CD4 naive, three for CD4 memory, two for CD8 naive and one for CD8 memory.

The table came from immunoSEQ multiplex PCR; TCRdb's copy has only in-frame clones and leaves some out. The sample includes hundreds of thousands of clones, less than 97% of them seen just once. Broader study findings: Some naive CD4 clonotypes, around 4.9%, turned up in common across four donors. Sorted-subset sequencing was shown by rarefaction to be incomplete despite large depth. The sole specimen, blood, was sampled, and tissue repertoires likely differ.

V lost 0 bases, J lost 4 bases, and 8 bases lay in between. The CDR3 has 14 amino acids. CDR1 is SGHRS and CDR2 is YFSETQ in the germline V gene. As defined, naive CD8 cells were CD45RO-negative and positively selected for CCR7, with terminally differentiated effector memory CD45RA+ cells excluded. The sequence came from a woman aged 25 to 39 in good health. Sequenced sample: naive CD8+ T cells sorted from blood. The chain combines TRBV5-1 with TRBJ1-5, with D possibly matching TRBD1 (5 bases). The CDR3 protein is CASSLAGGNQPQHF. The CDR3 DNA sequence: TGCGCCAGCAGCTTGGCTGGGGGGAATCAGCCCCAGCATTTT.